A single sample is the source of the 9 T cell receptor beta chains below, sequenced in a study of control samples from healthy donors and cancer patients. Produced via immunoSEQ multiplex PCR; TCRdb's table is partial and in-frame only. The data hold about 28,000 clones, with about nine tenths observed a single time. The specimen sequenced was PBMCs. These receptors originate from a man aged 50-59 years with lung cancer.

The J gene is TRBJ2-5, the V gene TRBV3-1 (or the pseudogene TRBV3-2), with D possibly being TRBD1 or TRBD2 (5 bases each). There are 14 residues in the CDR3. Germline assignment: CDR1 LGHDT and CDR2 YNNKEL (reference sequence). Deletions cut 3 bases from V and 4 bases from J, with 12 bases between. CDR3 in DNA: TGTGCCAGCAGCCAGGGACGGAACAGAGAGACCCAGTACTTC. Its protein product is CASSQGRNRETQYF.

V usage is TRBV7-2 and J usage is TRBJ2-7; TRBD1 matches at 11 bases. CDR3 length: 13 residues. Germline CDR1 and CDR2: SGHTA and FQGNSA. V shed 4 bases, J shed 5 bases, and the junction held 1 base outside the gene matches. CDR3 sequence (DNA): TGTGCCAGCAGCTGGACAGGGGGCAACGAGCAGTACTTC. Translation: CASSWTGGNEQYF.

This clone was seen a handful of times. The V gene is TRBV24-1, the J gene TRBJ1-1; D possibly corresponds to TRBD1 (5 bases). V dropped 5 bases and J dropped 1 base, with 13 bases sitting between them. Per the germline V gene, CDR1 is KGHDR and CDR2 is SFDVKD. The CDR3 totals 15 residues. The DNA for the CDR3 is TGTGCCACCAGTGGAGGCCCACAGGAGAACACTGAAGCTTTCTTT. It specifies CATSGGPQENTEAFF.

V and J are TRBV5-6 and TRBJ1-3; D is undetermined. The CDR3 is made up of 14 amino acids. Germline assignment: CDR1 SGHDT and CDR2 YYEEEE. V was pared by 3 bases and J by 4 bases, with 11 bases between. In DNA form, the CDR3 reads TGTGCCAGCAGCTATCGGGCGGCCGGAAACACCATATATTTT. Amino acid sequence: CASSYRAAGNTIYF.

The chain joins TRBV10-3 to TRBJ1-5; D gene unclear. V was cut by 4 bases and J by 5 bases, with 12 bases left in between. Germline V gene data show CDR1 as ENHRY and CDR2 as SYGVKD. CDR3 length: 14 residues. This CDR3 is CAISARAADQPQHF. The CDR3 region has the DNA TGTGCCATCAGTGCAAGAGCAGCTGATCAGCCCCAGCATTTT.

The chain couples TRBV19 to TRBJ1-1; D might be TRBD1 (5 bases). The germline gives CDR1 LNHDA, CDR2 SQIVND (reference sequence). Trimming shortened V by 3 bases and J by 3 bases, and 14 bases separated the two germline ends. The CDR3 has 15 amino acids. CDR3 in amino acids: CASSMTEEWDTEAFF. The CDR3 DNA is TGTGCCAGTAGTATGACAGAAGAGTGGGACACTGAAGCTTTCTTT.

This sequence joins TRBV14 and TRBJ2-2, with 9 bases fitting TRBD1. From germline, CDR1 is SGHDN and CDR2 FVKESK. The J segment lost 1 base and the V segment lost 3 bases, leaving 3 bases of the junction unmatched. CDR3 length: 16 residues. The CDR3 spells CASSQGQGWNTGELFF. CDR3 DNA sequence: TGTGCCAGCAGCCAGGGACAGGGATGGAACACCGGGGAGCTGTTTTTT.

The chain couples TRBV4-1 to TRBJ2-3, with a weak D call TRBD2 (5 bases). Germline V CDR1 and CDR2: MGHRA, YSYEKL. The ends were cut back, 0 bases at V and 0 bases at J, with 25 bases in the middle. This CDR3 comprises 21 residues. The CDR3 nucleotides are TGCGCCAGCAGCCAAGAGGGGTCAAGGGTAGCGCCATCCTCTAGCACAGATACGCAGTATTTT. Its protein is CASSQEGSRVAPSSSTDTQYF.

This chain uses TRBV29-1 with TRBJ2-7; 11 bases are shared with TRBD1. Trimming cost V 6 bases and J 7 bases; bases outside gene matches: 11. Germline V gene sequence: CDR1 SQVTM, CDR2 ANQGSEA. The CDR3 loop spans 14 amino acids. CDR3 region: CSVAEPGQGGEQYF. The CDR3 DNA is TGCAGCGTAGCCGAGCCGGGACAGGGGGGGGAGCAGTACTTC.